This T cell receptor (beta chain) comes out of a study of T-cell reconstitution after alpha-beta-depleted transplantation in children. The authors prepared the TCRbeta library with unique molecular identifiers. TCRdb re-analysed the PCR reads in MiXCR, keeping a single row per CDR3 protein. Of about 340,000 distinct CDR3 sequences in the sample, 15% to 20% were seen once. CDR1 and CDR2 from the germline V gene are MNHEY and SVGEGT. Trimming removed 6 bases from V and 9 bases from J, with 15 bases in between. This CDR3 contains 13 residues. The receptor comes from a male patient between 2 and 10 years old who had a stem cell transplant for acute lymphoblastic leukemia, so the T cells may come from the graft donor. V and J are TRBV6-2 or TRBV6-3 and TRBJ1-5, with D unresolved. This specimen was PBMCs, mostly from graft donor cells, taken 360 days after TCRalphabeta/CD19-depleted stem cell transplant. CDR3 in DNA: TGTGCCAGCAGCCTTCAGCCCAACGGGCCCCAGCATTTT. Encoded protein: CASSLQPNGPQHF.